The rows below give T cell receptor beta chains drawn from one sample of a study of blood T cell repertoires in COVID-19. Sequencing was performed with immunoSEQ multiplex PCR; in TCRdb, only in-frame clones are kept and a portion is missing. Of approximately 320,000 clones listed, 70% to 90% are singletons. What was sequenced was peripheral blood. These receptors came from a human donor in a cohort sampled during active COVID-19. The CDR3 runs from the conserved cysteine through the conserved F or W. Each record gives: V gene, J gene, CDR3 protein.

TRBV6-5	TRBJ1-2	CASHQGETYGYTF
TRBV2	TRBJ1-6	CASSRLGDGSPLHF
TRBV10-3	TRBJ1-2	CAISAGTGSSYGYTF
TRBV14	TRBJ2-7	CASSLGRQGHLYEQYF
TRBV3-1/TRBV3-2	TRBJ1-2	CASSQGQGAGGYTF
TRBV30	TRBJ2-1	CAWTGRVGGREQFF
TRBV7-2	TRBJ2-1	CASSLLRDEQFF
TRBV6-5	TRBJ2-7	CASSSQGLLSYEQYF
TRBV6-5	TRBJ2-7	CASRYSPLDYEQYF
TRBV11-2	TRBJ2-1	CASSLLLGGGGWNEQFF
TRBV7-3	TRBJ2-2	CASSLNGGRLAGTGELFF
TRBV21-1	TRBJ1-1	CASSPYLAGGWENTEAFF
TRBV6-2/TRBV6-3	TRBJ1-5	CASSMGGWGNQPQHF
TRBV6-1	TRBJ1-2	CASSEGGTGINTF
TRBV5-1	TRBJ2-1	CASSLPRDNEQFF
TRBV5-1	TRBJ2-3	CASSSGQGRPDTQYF
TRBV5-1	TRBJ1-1	CASREVQGSMRTEAFF
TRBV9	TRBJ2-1	CASSVQGNEQFF
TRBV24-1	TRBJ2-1	CATSDRSSGGQSSYNEQFF
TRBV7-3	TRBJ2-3	CASSPTGVLADTQYF
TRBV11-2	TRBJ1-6	CASSFVRNNSPLHF
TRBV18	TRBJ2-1	CASSPSSGGYNEQFF
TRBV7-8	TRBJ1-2	CASSPGQYYGYTF
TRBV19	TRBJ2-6	CASHPQGLGGANVLTF
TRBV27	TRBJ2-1	CASSLRPSLTAGGQDEQFF
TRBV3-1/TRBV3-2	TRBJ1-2	CASSPTSGLYGYTF
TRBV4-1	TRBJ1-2	CASSRETNYGYTF
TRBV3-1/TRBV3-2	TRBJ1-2	CASSLVTGGNYGYTF